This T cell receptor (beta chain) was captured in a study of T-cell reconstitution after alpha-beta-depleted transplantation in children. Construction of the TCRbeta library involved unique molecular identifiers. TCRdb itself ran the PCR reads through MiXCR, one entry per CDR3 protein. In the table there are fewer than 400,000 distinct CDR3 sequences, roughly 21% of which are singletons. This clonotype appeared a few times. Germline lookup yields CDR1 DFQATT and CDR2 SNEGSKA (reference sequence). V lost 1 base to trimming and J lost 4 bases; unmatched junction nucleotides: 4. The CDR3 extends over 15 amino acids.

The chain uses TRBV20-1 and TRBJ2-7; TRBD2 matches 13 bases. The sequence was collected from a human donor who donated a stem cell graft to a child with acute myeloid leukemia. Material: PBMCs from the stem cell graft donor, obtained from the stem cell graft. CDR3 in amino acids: CSARGTSGSVYEQYF. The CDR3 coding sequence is TGCAGTGCTAGAGGGACTAGCGGGAGTGTATACGAGCAGTACTTC.